This T cell receptor (beta chain) was retrieved from a study of cytomegalovirus exposure and HLA in healthy donors. Study-wide results and limits: A prior analysis recorded that most TCR beta V segments were productive about 87% or about 30% of the time. In a later analysis, compared with equally common non-associated chains, HLA-associated beta chains were more expanded.

CDR3 length: 16 amino acids. Per germline, CDR1 MNHEY and CDR2 SVGAGI. J gave up 2 bases and V 4 bases, and 8 bases lay outside the gene matches. The PCR had 60 Vbeta and 13 Jbeta primers. Method: immunoSEQ multiplex PCR; TCRdb's copy keeps in-frame clones and lacks some. The listing contains fewer than 100,000 clones. Concerning this clone itself: Its target is not known.

The V gene is TRBV6-5, the J gene TRBJ2-7; 10 bases line up with TRBD1. The material sequenced was PBMCs. The source of this sequence is a man in his fifties or sixties in good health and CMV-seronegative. CDR3 loop: CASSWGSGQGTYEQYF. In DNA form, the CDR3 reads TGTGCCAGCAGTTGGGGATCGGGACAGGGGACCTACGAGCAGTACTTC.